This passage covers 22 T cell receptor beta chains from one sample sequenced in a study of shared clonotypes between healthy human individuals. Repertoires were generated with immunoSEQ multiplex PCR, while TCRdb's copy carries only in-frame clones and drops some. In the table there are fewer than 1.8 million clones, 98% of which are singletons. Sequenced sample: naive CD4+ T cells sorted from blood. Stated subset: CD45RA+ positively selected. The receptors here all came from a man aged 25 to 45 in good health.

The gene calls are TRBV9 and TRBJ1-1; 8 bases map to TRBD1. V lost 1 base, J lost 0 bases, and 5 bases stayed unmatched. Germline CDR1 SGDLS, CDR2 YYNGEE. The CDR3 is 16 amino acids. Here the CDR3 reads CASSVLGTGMNTEAFF. The CDR3 coding sequence is TGTGCCAGCAGCGTATTAGGGACAGGAATGAACACTGAAGCTTTCTTT. Full variable domain (remainder filled in from reference TRBV9 and TRBJ1-1): DSGVTQTPKHLITATGQRVTLRCSPRSGDLSVYWYQQSLDQGLQFLIQYYNGEERAKGNILERFSAQQFPDLHSELNLSSLELGDSALYFCASSVLGTGMNTEAFFGQGTRLTVV.

The chain has TRBV18 and TRBJ2-7; 8 bases are a match to TRBD1. The CDR3 covers 16 residues. In germline, CDR1 is KGHSH, CDR2 LQKENI. Trimming at V came to 3 bases and at J to 4 bases, leaving 11 bases not matched to a gene. Written as DNA, the CDR3 is TGTGCCAGCTCACCTCGGCCAGGGGGCCTCCTGTACGAGCAGTACTTC. Residues: CASSPRPGGLLYEQYF.

CDR3 sequence: CASSLKNEQYF. The CDR3 DNA reads as TGTGCCAGCAGCTTGAAAAACGAGCAGTACTTC. V and J are TRBV11-2 and TRBJ2-7; no clear D. Germline lookup yields CDR1 SGHAT and CDR2 FQNNGV. There are 11 residues in the CDR3. Trimming removed 3 bases at V and 5 bases at J, with 5 bases between.

A single count supports this clone. The junction shows a germline mismatch at one end, possibly a read error. The V call is TRBV14, the J call TRBJ2-1, with 10 bases that match TRBD1. The CDR3 has 17 residues. Germline V gene lookup returns CDR1 SGHDN and CDR2 FVKESK. CDR3 DNA: TGTGCCAGCAGCCAAGTTCAGACAGGGGGCTCCCACAATGAGCAGTTCTTC. It encodes CASSQVQTGGSHNEQFF.

This chain connects TRBV27 to TRBJ2-1, with TRBD2 matching over 12 bases. After removal of 7 bases from V and 12 bases from J, the junction contained 13 bases not matched to a gene. Germline assignment: CDR1 MNHEY and CDR2 SMNVEV (reference sequence). The CDR3 consists of 15 residues. The CDR3 spells CASTTLAGGRVVQFF. Here the CDR3 DNA reads TGTGCCAGCACCACACTAGCGGGAGGTCGCGTAGTGCAGTTCTTC.

The chain has TRBV7-9 and TRBJ2-7, with TRBD2 matching 11 bases. CDR1 is SEHNR, CDR2 FQNEAQ, per germline (reference sequence). Trimming cost V 1 base and J 7 bases; bases outside gene matches: 12. The CDR3 is made up of 17 amino acids. Here the CDR3 reads CASSLERVAGGPGEQYF. The CDR3 DNA follows: TGTGCCAGCAGCTTAGAGAGGGTAGCGGGAGGGCCGGGTGAGCAGTACTTC.

This chain connects TRBV2 to TRBJ2-3, with 8 nucleotides matching TRBD2. V lost 3 bases, J lost 3 bases, and 11 bases stayed unmatched. CDR1 is SNHLY, CDR2 FYNNEI, per germline. This CDR3 has 17 amino acids. CDR3 loop: CASSDAFPGLGTDTQYF. DNA of the CDR3: TGTGCCAGCAGTGACGCATTCCCGGGACTAGGGACAGATACGCAGTATTTT.

The rearrangement joins TRBV18 to TRBJ2-3, with 8 bases matching TRBD1. Germline CDR1 reads KGHSH; CDR2 reads LQKENI. The CDR3 has 12 residues. Trimming at V came to 8 bases and at J to 4 bases, leaving 2 bases not matched to a gene. Here the CDR3 reads CASTGGPDTQYF. As DNA, the CDR3 is TGTGCCAGCACAGGGGGGCCAGATACGCAGTATTTT.

This chain connects TRBV6-5 to TRBJ2-3, with D possibly matching TRBD2 (6 bases). Per germline, CDR1 MNHEY and CDR2 SVGAGI. Between the trimmed V and J ends, which lost 4 bases and 1 base, there was a span of 9 bases. The CDR3 totals 14 residues. The CDR3 sequence: CASSLKRGTDTQYF. CDR3 in DNA: TGTGCCAGCAGTTTAAAGCGGGGCACAGATACGCAGTATTTT.

The genes are TRBV27 and TRBJ2-7; TRBD2 matches 10 bases. Per germline, CDR1 MNHEY and CDR2 SMNVEV (reference sequence). Trimming removed 3 bases from V and 6 bases from J; junction bases left unmatched: 5. The CDR3 extends over 14 amino acids. As DNA, the CDR3 is TGTGCCAGCAGTTTCCAGCGGGAGGGATTCGAGCAGTACTTC. Its translation is CASSFQREGFEQYF.

This chain joins TRBV5-1 and TRBJ2-7; D not certain. Germline V gene data show CDR1 as SGHRS and CDR2 as YFSETQ. V was shortened by 5 bases and J by 2 bases, with 11 bases between the two germline ends. The CDR3 has 13 residues. The CDR3 DNA follows: TGCGCCAGCAGTGGGTTCTCCGCCTACGAGCAGTACTTC. As protein: CASSGFSAYEQYF.

This chain joins TRBV5-3 and TRBJ2-7; D tentatively reads TRBD1 or TRBD2 (5 bases each). TRBV5-3 is sorted into the ORF group, with uncertain function. CDR3 size: 14 residues. Trimming left V 4 bases short and J 3 bases short, with 14 bases between. The CDR3 protein is CARSTGRTHYEQYF. The CDR3 DNA sequence: TGTGCCAGAAGCACGGGACGGACGCACTACGAGCAGTACTTC.

This sequence joins TRBV7-2 and TRBJ1-2; no clear D gene. The CDR3 is made up of 14 amino acids. CDR1 is SGHTA, CDR2 FQGNSA, per germline. The ends were cut back, 5 bases at V and 0 bases at J, with 10 bases in the middle. The DNA for the CDR3 is TGTGCCAGCAGCGCAGGACGGACTAACTATGGCTACACCTTC. Protein product: CASSAGRTNYGYTF.

The count of this clone is one. The chain carries TRBV29-1 and TRBJ2-7, with 11 bases matching TRBD2. The CDR3 is 16 amino acids. The germline V gene has CDR1 SQVTM and CDR2 ANQGSEA. V dropped 4 bases and J dropped 2; count of bases not matched to a gene: 10. CDR3 DNA sequence: TGCAGCGTTGGTTCTAGCGGGAGGATTAGTCCCTACGAGCAGTACTTC. This translates into CSVGSSGRISPYEQYF.

The chain links TRBV18 to TRBJ2-1, with D hard to call. Trimming cost V 3 bases and J 2 bases, with 14 bases left between them. CDR3 size: 16 residues. Germline CDR1 KGHSH, CDR2 LQKENI. The DNA for the CDR3 is TGTGCCAGCTCACCCCCATCCGGGTTCACCTACAATGAGCAGTTCTTC. This translates into CASSPPSGFTYNEQFF.

Notes on this clone: Other DNA sequences from this sample encode an identical CDR3 as well. This rearrangement joins TRBV7-2 to TRBJ2-2; D is uncertain. Germline V CDR1 and CDR2: SGHTA, FQGNSA. V was pared by 3 bases and J by 5 bases, with 7 bases between. The CDR3 spans 13 residues. DNA of the CDR3: TGTGCCAGCAGCTTCACCGGGACCGGGGAGCTGTTTTTT. Its translation: CASSFTGTGELFF.

The chain couples TRBV5-4 to TRBJ2-3; no clear D. The CDR3 length is 13 residues. The germline CDR1 and CDR2 sequences are SGHNT and YYREEE (reference sequence). V was clipped by 4 bases and J by 0 bases, with 6 bases between them. The CDR3 reads CASSPGSTDTQYF. CDR3 coding DNA: TGTGCCAGCAGCCCAGGCAGCACAGATACGCAGTATTTT. Full variable domain (rest looked up from reference TRBV5-4 and TRBJ2-3): ETGVTQSPTHLIKTRGQQVTLRCSSQSGHNTVSWYQQALGQGPQFIFQYYREEENGRGNFPPRFSGLQFPNYSSELNVNALELDDSALYLCASSPGSTDTQYFGPGTRLTVL.

The V gene is TRBV5-1, the J gene TRBJ1-3; TRBD1 matches 7 bases. The CDR3 length is 15 residues. The ends lost 2 bases at V and 0 bases at J; junction bases unmatched: 2. The germline V gene has CDR1 SGHRS and CDR2 YFSETQ. The DNA of the CDR3 is TGCGCCAGCAGCTTTGCAGGGGGCTCTGGAAACACCATATATTTT. Translation: CASSFAGGSGNTIYF. The full variable domain, its missing parts supplied by reference TRBV5-1 and TRBJ1-3, is KAGVTQTPRYLIKTRGQQVTLSCSPISGHRSVSWYQQTPGQGLQFLFEYFSETQRNKGNFPGRFSGRQFSNSRSEMNVSTLELGDSALYLCASSFAGGSGNTIYFGEGSWLTVV.

This clone was seen once. This chain links TRBV5-1 with TRBJ1-1, with a possible D match to TRBD1 (5 bases). The ends were cut back, 4 bases at V and 5 bases at J, with 18 bases in the middle. Germline lookup yields CDR1 SGHRS and CDR2 YFSETQ. There are 15 residues in the CDR3. The CDR3 DNA is TGCGCCAGCAGCCCCCGAGGGGACGGTAGTACTGAAGCTTTCTTT. Residues: CASSPRGDGSTEAFF. The full variable domain, in which reference TRBV5-1 and TRBJ1-1 provide the parts outside the CDR3, is KAGVTQTPRYLIKTRGQQVTLSCSPISGHRSVSWYQQTPGQGLQFLFEYFSETQRNKGNFPGRFSGRQFSNSRSEMNVSTLELGDSALYLCASSPRGDGSTEAFFGQGTRLTVV.

The chain has TRBV10-3 and TRBJ1-4, with TRBD1 matching 8 bases. This CDR3 contains 13 residues. In germline, CDR1 is ENHRY, CDR2 SYGVKD. Unmatched junction bases numbered 8, after V lost 10 bases and J lost 7 bases. CDR3 sequence (DNA): TGTGCCACCCGTCCTGGGACAGGTGAAAAACTGTTTTTT. Residues: CATRPGTGEKLFF.

The V call is TRBV28, the J call TRBJ2-7, with D perhaps assigned TRBD1 or TRBD2 (5 bases each). Trimming pared 5 bases from V and 3 bases from J, leaving 14 bases between. The CDR3 loop spans 14 amino acids. Germline CDR1 and CDR2: MDHEN and SYDVKM. The chain's CDR3 is CASSTPGRSYEQYF. The CDR3 nucleotides read TGTGCCAGCAGTACGCCGGGACGGAGCTACGAGCAGTACTTC.

A single count supports this clone. V usage is TRBV16 and J usage is TRBJ1-5; a weak D match, TRBD1 (6 bases). The CDR3 is 16 amino acids. Trimming cost V 0 bases and J 6 bases, with 15 bases left between them. CDR1 is KGHSY and CDR2 is FQNENV in the germline V gene. CDR3 DNA sequence: TGTGCCAGCAGCCAATCGGTCGGGGCAGGGGCTCAGCCCCAGCATTTT. Residues: CASSQSVGAGAQPQHF. The whole variable domain, remainder taken from reference TRBV16 and TRBJ1-5, is GEEVAQTPKHLVRGEGQKAKLYCAPIKGHSYVFWYQQVLKNEFKFLISFQNENVFDETGMPKERFSAKCLPNSPCSLEIQATKLEDSAVYFCASSQSVGAGAQPQHFGDGTRLSIL.